These T cell receptor beta chains were read from a single sample in a study of cytomegalovirus exposure and HLA in healthy donors. Sequencing was performed with immunoSEQ multiplex PCR; in TCRdb, only in-frame clones are kept and a portion is missing. The table has about 140,000 clones, about 79% seen once. The specimen was PBMCs. These receptors originate from a male donor in good health and CMV-seronegative. CDR3s include the opening cysteine and the closing phenylalanine or tryptophan. A D gene is named only where the DNA matches it firmly. Only some rows state a clone size, as once, few, many or a class for expanded clones.

j_call: TRBJ2-7
v_call: TRBV6-5
d_call: NA
clone_size: few
cdr3_aa: CASSPPGGREQYF
cdr3_nt: TGTGCCAGCAGTCCCCCCGGGGGGCGCGAGCAGTACTTC

j_call: TRBJ1-5
v_call: TRBV21-1
d_call: NA
clone_size: NA
cdr3_aa: CASSKEGGLPNQPQHF
cdr3_nt: TGTGCCAGCAGCAAAGAAGGGGGCCTCCCCAATCAGCCCCAGCATTTT

j_call: TRBJ1-3
v_call: TRBV5-4
d_call: TRBD1
clone_size: NA
cdr3_aa: CASSRQGFSGNTIYF
cdr3_nt: TGTGCCAGCAGCCGACAGGGATTCTCTGGAAACACCATATATTTT

j_call: TRBJ1-1
v_call: TRBV5-1
d_call: NA
clone_size: NA
cdr3_aa: CASSLVLTGGLDTEAFF
cdr3_nt: TGCGCCAGCAGCTTGGTTTTAACCGGGGGTTTGGACACTGAAGCTTTCTTT

j_call: TRBJ2-2
v_call: TRBV6-1
d_call: NA
clone_size: NA
cdr3_aa: CATTPGAANTGELFF
cdr3_nt: TGTGCCACTACCCCAGGGGCTGCAAACACCGGGGAGCTGTTTTTT

j_call: TRBJ2-7
v_call: TRBV7-6
d_call: TRBD1
clone_size: NA
cdr3_aa: CASSPRTGEYDEQYF
cdr3_nt: TGTGCCAGCAGCCCCAGGACAGGGGAGTATGACGAGCAGTACTTC

j_call: TRBJ2-7
v_call: TRBV4-2
d_call: TRBD2
clone_size: NA
cdr3_aa: CASSQGQGGDEQYF
cdr3_nt: TGTGCCAGCAGCCAAGGGCAGGGAGGGGACGAGCAGTACTTC

j_call: TRBJ2-2
v_call: TRBV11-2
d_call: TRBD2
clone_size: NA
cdr3_aa: CASSYPGRGSAGELFF
cdr3_nt: TGTGCCAGCAGCTACCCGGGGAGGGGCAGCGCCGGGGAGCTGTTTTTT

j_call: TRBJ1-3
v_call: TRBV25-1
d_call: NA
clone_size: NA
cdr3_aa: CASSEWQGATGNTIYF
cdr3_nt: TGTGCCAGCAGTGAATGGCAGGGCGCAACTGGAAACACCATATATTTT

j_call: TRBJ1-2
v_call: TRBV7-9
d_call: NA
clone_size: NA
cdr3_aa: CASSLSVGVVYGYTF
cdr3_nt: TGTGCCAGCAGCTTATCGGTAGGGGTTGTCTATGGCTACACCTTC

j_call: TRBJ1-2
v_call: TRBV5-5
d_call: NA
clone_size: NA
cdr3_aa: CASSLAQNYGYTF
cdr3_nt: TGTGCCAGCAGCTTGGCTCAGAACTATGGCTACACCTTC

j_call: TRBJ2-1
v_call: TRBV6-6
d_call: TRBD1
clone_size: once
cdr3_aa: CASGNDRGVSGEQFF
cdr3_nt: TGTGCCAGCGGGAACGACAGGGGGGTTTCTGGTGAGCAGTTCTTC

j_call: TRBJ2-7
v_call: TRBV7-7
d_call: NA
clone_size: NA
cdr3_aa: CASSLRRSSYEQYF
cdr3_nt: TGTGCTAGCAGCTTAAGGAGGAGCTCCTACGAGCAGTACTTC

j_call: TRBJ1-2
v_call: TRBV2
d_call: NA
clone_size: NA
cdr3_aa: CATVGVGYTF
cdr3_nt: TGTGCCACCGTAGGGGTTGGCTACACCTTC

j_call: TRBJ2-3
v_call: TRBV4-1
d_call: TRBD1
clone_size: NA
cdr3_aa: CASSQDSGGGTDTQYF
cdr3_nt: TGCGCCAGCAGCCAAGATTCAGGGGGCGGAACAGATACGCAGTATTTT

j_call: TRBJ2-5
v_call: TRBV5-1
d_call: TRBD1
clone_size: NA
cdr3_aa: CASSLDGTEQETQYF
cdr3_nt: TGCGCCAGCAGCTTGGACGGGACAGAGCAAGAGACCCAGTACTTC

j_call: TRBJ1-2
v_call: TRBV4-1
d_call: NA
clone_size: NA
cdr3_aa: CASSQDSVYGYTF
cdr3_nt: TGCGCCAGCAGCCAAGATTCAGTCTATGGCTACACCTTC

j_call: TRBJ1-2
v_call: TRBV6-1
d_call: NA
clone_size: few
cdr3_aa: CASSEYRQVTNYGYTF
cdr3_nt: TGTGCCAGCAGTGAATATCGACAGGTTACTAACTATGGCTACACCTTC

j_call: TRBJ2-1
v_call: TRBV6-5
d_call: NA
clone_size: NA
cdr3_aa: CATSGTLNEQFF
cdr3_nt: TGTGCCACGTCGGGGACTCTCAATGAGCAGTTCTTC

j_call: TRBJ2-1
v_call: TRBV4-1
d_call: NA
clone_size: NA
cdr3_aa: CASSQEWSRNNEQFF
cdr3_nt: TGCGCCAGCAGCCAAGAATGGAGTAGGAACAATGAGCAGTTCTTC

j_call: TRBJ2-5
v_call: TRBV9
d_call: TRBD2
clone_size: NA
cdr3_aa: CASSVETSGVGTQYF
cdr3_nt: TGTGCCAGCAGCGTAGAAACTAGCGGGGTGGGGACCCAGTACTTC

j_call: TRBJ1-1
v_call: TRBV5-1
d_call: NA
clone_size: NA
cdr3_aa: CASSSNTGPNTEAFF
cdr3_nt: TGCGCCAGCAGCTCTAATACAGGGCCGAACACTGAAGCTTTCTTT

j_call: TRBJ2-3
v_call: TRBV5-7
d_call: NA
clone_size: few
cdr3_aa: CASSLVRTYTTTDTQYF
cdr3_nt: TGTGCCAGCAGCTTGGTTCGGACTTATACAACCACAGATACGCAGTATTTT

j_call: TRBJ1-1
v_call: TRBV7-6
d_call: NA
clone_size: NA
cdr3_aa: CASSLRGANTEAFF
cdr3_nt: TGTGCCAGCAGCTTGCGGGGGGCAAACACTGAAGCTTTCTTT

j_call: TRBJ2-5
v_call: TRBV4-1
d_call: TRBD2
clone_size: NA
cdr3_aa: CASSQGDVSGSRETQYF
cdr3_nt: TGCGCCAGCAGCCAAGGCGACGTTAGCGGGAGCCGGGAGACCCAGTACTTC

j_call: TRBJ2-1
v_call: TRBV5-1
d_call: TRBD2
clone_size: NA
cdr3_aa: CASSSGLAGSNEQFF
cdr3_nt: TGCGCCAGCAGCTCGGGACTAGCGGGAAGCAATGAGCAGTTCTTC

j_call: TRBJ2-7
v_call: TRBV9
d_call: TRBD1
clone_size: NA
cdr3_aa: CASSPGTGHYEQYF
cdr3_nt: TGTGCCAGCAGCCCTGGGACAGGCCATTACGAGCAGTACTTC

j_call: TRBJ1-5
v_call: TRBV30
d_call: TRBD1
clone_size: NA
cdr3_aa: CAWSVRRGGFGSNQPQHF
cdr3_nt: TGTGCCTGGAGTGTACGGCGAGGGGGCTTCGGTAGCAATCAGCCCCAGCATTTT

j_call: TRBJ2-1
v_call: TRBV18
d_call: TRBD1
clone_size: NA
cdr3_aa: CASSWTGDGTYNEQFF
cdr3_nt: TGTGCCAGCTCATGGACAGGGGATGGGACATACAATGAGCAGTTCTTC

j_call: TRBJ1-2
v_call: TRBV18
d_call: NA
clone_size: few
cdr3_aa: CASSPLGGERGYTF
cdr3_nt: TGTGCCAGCTCACCACTGGGCGGGGAAAGAGGCTACACCTTC